This T cell receptor beta chain is drawn from a study of cytomegalovirus exposure and HLA in healthy donors. Study-wide results and caveats: The HLA-A and HLA-B alleles of most subjects were reportedly predicted accurately from TCR beta sequences. Later analysis suggested most CMV-associated TCR beta chains were HLA-restricted. V- and J-gene trimming in TCR beta was tied to a missense DCLRE1C variant by an analysis performed later.

This PCR relied on a set of 60 Vbeta primers and 13 Jbeta primers. In the original analysis: Later, some 75 million unique TCR beta chains were counted in an analysis, and about 12 million of them were shared. Libraries were prepared by immunoSEQ multiplex PCR; TCRdb keeps only in-frame clonotypes and omits some of them. The DNA gave D and trimming, while V, J and clone size come from that table. Of under 150,000 clones in the sample, 80% were seen once. Germline V gene sequence: CDR1 SGHKS, CDR2 YYEKEE (reference sequence). The ends were cut back, 6 bases at V and 0 bases at J, with 10 bases in the middle. This CDR3 comprises 13 residues. Points on this clone: Its antigen is currently unknown.

This rearrangement joins TRBV5-5 to TRBJ2-7; D is perhaps TRBD2 (6 bases). The TCR originated in a middle-aged man in good health and CMV-seronegative. Sequencing was carried out using PBMCs. CDR3 sequence (DNA): TGTGCCAGCAACCAGGAGGGCTCCTACGAGCAGTACTTC. As protein: CASNQEGSYEQYF.